This T cell receptor (beta chain) was obtained from a study of cytomegalovirus exposure and HLA in healthy donors. Across the whole study: Ancestry clustering placed more than 65% of 350 to 500 genotyped donors in the Caucasian-associated cluster. Study results and caveats: Immune exposure data for these donors was limited to CMV serostatus. In all likelihood, a cluster of highly shared sequence variants was a sequencing artifact.

Both 60 Vbeta primers and 13 Jbeta primers went into the PCR. Authors' data handling: Later work found tens of millions of unique TCR beta chains, with roughly 11 million shared. Data came from immunoSEQ multiplex PCR; TCRdb stores just in-frame clones and leaves some out. V, J and clone size reflect that table, while D and trimming were determined from the DNA. Counted here are some 120,000 clones, around 80% occurring once; the ten biggest clones make up 4% to 5.5%. V was clipped by 8 bases and J by 3 bases; unmatched bases: 7. The CDR3 extends over 13 amino acids. The germline V gene encodes CDR1 MNHNS and CDR2 SASEGT. Regarding this clone: The antigen is not known.

Sequencing used PBMCs. The V gene is TRBV6-1, the J gene TRBJ2-7, with TRBD2 identical over 7 bases. This clonotype originated in a man younger than 45 in good health and CMV-seropositive. This chain's CDR3 is CASGVPSGYEQYF. For the CDR3, the DNA is TGTGCCAGCGGAGTTCCTAGCGGCTACGAGCAGTACTTC.